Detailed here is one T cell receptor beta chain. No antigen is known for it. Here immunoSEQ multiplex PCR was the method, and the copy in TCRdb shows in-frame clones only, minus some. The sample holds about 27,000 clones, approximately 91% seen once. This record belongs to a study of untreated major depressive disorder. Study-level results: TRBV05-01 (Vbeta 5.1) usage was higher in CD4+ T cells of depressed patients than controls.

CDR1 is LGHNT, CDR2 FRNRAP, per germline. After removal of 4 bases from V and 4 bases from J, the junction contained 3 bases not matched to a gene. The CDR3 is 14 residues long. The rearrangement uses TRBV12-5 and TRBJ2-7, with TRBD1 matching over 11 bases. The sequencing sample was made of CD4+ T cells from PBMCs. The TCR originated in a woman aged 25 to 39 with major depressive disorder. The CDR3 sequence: CASGSGQGGYEQYF. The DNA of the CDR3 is TGTGCTAGTGGTTCGGGACAGGGGGGGTACGAGCAGTACTTC.